The present T cell receptor (beta chain) was sequenced within a study of liver allograft versus peripheral blood T cells (TCRdb year 2020). Background on the whole study: In liver transplant recipients, the study looked at T cell receptor repertoires in the peripheral blood and set them against the repertoires found within the transplanted livers. General conclusions and limits of the study: T cell receptor repertoires inside liver allografts were reported to differ from those detected in peripheral blood.

For sequencing, an Illumina MiSeq was employed. TCRdb redid the processing of the public reads, applying fastp at Q25 and MiXCR, and retained in-frame beta chains. Here each entry gathers all rows of one CDR3 protein and keeps the most common genes and DNA. The sample table shows over 15,000 distinct CDR3 sequences, and roughly a fifth are seen once. Roughly 13% of the sample comes from the top ten. This clonotype was counted ten times or more. It has no known antigen specificity. Base quality data are lacking; no much larger clone is found one base away. V is cut by 6 bases and J by 3 bases, and the space between the germline ends is 18 bases. Looking up the germline V gene yields CDR1 MNHNS and CDR2 SASEGT. The CDR3 runs 15 residues from the cysteine to the phenylalanine. The only DNA kept is the CDR3, 45 bases in frame from the first base.

Rearrangement joined TRBV6-1 to TRBJ2-7; possibly the D gene is TRBD1, per 5 matching bases. The clonotype was recovered from a human patient who had a liver transplant. A transplant means some T cells may be of graft donor rather than patient origin. The DNA is TGTGCCAGCAGGTCCGCACCTGGACAAAGCTACGAGCAGTACTTC. Translation gives CASRSAPGQSYEQYF.